Sequencing of this T cell receptor beta chain was carried out in a study of T cells after posttransplantation cyclophosphamide. Study outcomes and limitations: TRB clonality was highly associated with recipient CMV seropositivity and reactivation.

About this clone itself: Its specificity is unknown.

Using immunoSEQ multiplex PCR, the repertoire was profiled, and TCRdb retains in-frame clones only, with some absent. The sample contains about 40,000 clones, none of them singletons. CDR1 is MNHEY and CDR2 is SVGAGI in the germline V gene. Trimming pared 6 bases from V and 7 bases from J, leaving 13 bases between. This CDR3 has 13 residues. The rearrangement links TRBV6-5 to TRBJ1-5, with D possibly matching TRBD1 (6 bases). Sequencing was performed on PBMCs. This clonotype was sampled from a woman aged 50 to 65 in good health and a related stem cell transplant donor. DNA of the CDR3: TGTGCCAGCAGGGTGGACAGTCGGCAGCCCCAGCATTTT. Protein sequence: CASRVDSRQPQHF.